This TCR beta chain was retrieved from a study of blood T cell repertoires in COVID-19. Study details: Sites in the United States, Italy and Spain provided acute and convalescent COVID-19 samples.

Trimming took 5 bases from V and 4 from J; bases not matched to a gene: 13. CDR1 and CDR2 from the germline V gene are SEHNR and FQNEAQ (reference sequence). This CDR3 region has 17 residues. Generated by immunoSEQ multiplex PCR, the TCRdb table keeps only in-frame clones and is missing some. The sample consists of roughly 98,000 clones, 80% to 95% of them appearing once. The chain links TRBV7-9 to TRBJ2-3; 9 bases match TRBD2. The specimen sequenced was peripheral blood. This clonotype was sampled from a woman aged 60-75 years with active COVID-19. The CDR3 reads CASSILRGGLAPDTQYF. Written as DNA, the CDR3 is TGTGCCAGCAGCATCCTAAGGGGGGGACTAGCACCAGATACGCAGTATTTT.